The rows below give T cell receptor beta chains drawn from one sample of a study of blood T cell repertoires in COVID-19. TCRdb's table, derived via immunoSEQ multiplex PCR, lists solely in-frame clones and lacks some. This table has some 320,000 clones, roughly 89% appearing once. Specimen: peripheral blood. The receptors were sampled from a woman aged 25-40 years with COVID-19, enrolled during active disease. CDR3s include the opening cysteine and the closing phenylalanine or tryptophan. A D gene is named only where the DNA matches it firmly. Part of the rows lack a size; the others show once, few, many or a class for expanded clones.

cdr3_nt cdr3_aa j_call d_call v_call clone_size cdr3_length
TGTGCCAGCAGTTTAACCGGGACAGGGGGCGACGGCTACACCTTC CASSLTGTGGDGYTF TRBJ1-2 TRBD1 TRBV27 - 15
TGTGCCAGTAGTATTTCTTCAGATATCAATGAGCAGTTCTTC CASSISSDINEQFF TRBJ2-1 - TRBV19 once 14
TGTGCCAGTAGCACCACCGGGACAGGTTTTGTCGAGCAGTACTTC CASSTTGTGFVEQYF TRBJ2-7 TRBD1 TRBV19 - 15
TGTGCCAGCAGTTATCCTACCGGACAGAACACTGAAGCTTTCTTT CASSYPTGQNTEAFF TRBJ1-1 - TRBV6-6 - 15
TGTGCCAGCAGCCGTCCGGGACTGAGGGCATCACCCCTCCACTTT CASSRPGLRASPLHF TRBJ1-6 - TRBV13 - 15
TGTGCCAGCAGCTTGGTGGCGGGGGGTCGGGAGACCCAGTACTTC CASSLVAGGRETQYF TRBJ2-5 TRBD2 TRBV5-6 - 15
TGTGCCAGCAGCCCGACAGCCCCCCGGGAGATTATATATAGCAATCAGCCCCAGCATTTT CASSPTAPREIIYSNQPQHF TRBJ1-5 - TRBV7-7 - 20
TGTGCCAGCAGTGACCAGGGAAGGGGCTACACCTTC CASSDQGRGYTF TRBJ1-2 - TRBV2 - 12
TGTGCCAGCAGCTACGGAGGCAGGGACATGTACGAGCAGTACTTC CASSYGGRDMYEQYF TRBJ2-7 - TRBV7-9 - 15
TGTGCCAGCAGCCGGAAGGTTAGGGGGTCCGGGGAGCTGTTTTTT CASSRKVRGSGELFF TRBJ2-2 - TRBV11-2 - 15
TGTGCCAGCAGCTCAGGGAGGTCGGGATACGAGCAGTACTTC CASSSGRSGYEQYF TRBJ2-7 - TRBV5-4 - 14
TGTGCCAGCTCACCAATAGCGGGGTTGCTTACCGGGGAGCTGTTTTTT CASSPIAGLLTGELFF TRBJ2-2 TRBD2 TRBV18 - 16
TGTGCCAGCAGCGTCCGGACTAGCGGGGACCAAGAGACCCAGTACTTC CASSVRTSGDQETQYF TRBJ2-5 TRBD2 TRBV4-2 - 16
TGTGCCAGCAGCTTACTGTTGGGGGGAGGGGGCGAGCAGTACTTC CASSLLLGGGGEQYF TRBJ2-7 - TRBV11-2 - 15
TGTGCCAGCAGCTTGCGGGTCACAGGGACAAACACCGGGGAGCTGTTTTTT CASSLRVTGTNTGELFF TRBJ2-2 - TRBV5-6 - 17
TGTGCCAGCAGTCCGGCCGGGACTAGCGGGGGCTCTCAGAATGAGCAGTTCTTC CASSPAGTSGGSQNEQFF TRBJ2-1 TRBD2 TRBV6-6 - 18
TGTGCCAGCAGTCCAGGGACAGGGGGGGATCAGCCCCAGCATTTT CASSPGTGGDQPQHF TRBJ1-5 TRBD1 TRBV27 - 15
TGCAGTGCTAGTGGGGGGGGAGGTAGAAACACCATATATTTT CSASGGGGRNTIYF TRBJ1-3 - TRBV20-1 - 14
TGTGCCAGCAGCACACACACAGGGGTTAACACTGAAGCTTTCTTT CASSTHTGVNTEAFF TRBJ1-1 TRBD1 TRBV27 - 15
TGTGCCAGTAGTATGGGCGCAGATACGCAGTATTTT CASSMGADTQYF TRBJ2-3 - TRBV19 - 12
TGCGCCAGCAGCCCCAGGGGTCAGAATGGCTACACCTTC CASSPRGQNGYTF TRBJ1-2 - TRBV4-1 few 13
TGTGCCAGCAGCCCTTTCGGGACAGGCTATGGCTACACCTTC CASSPFGTGYGYTF TRBJ1-2 TRBD1 TRBV5-4 - 14
TGTGCCAGCAGCTTGACCCCCATGGGGCATGGCTACACCTTC CASSLTPMGHGYTF TRBJ1-2 - TRBV5-8 - 14
TGCGCCAGCAGCTTGTCTGACGGGTATGAGATGTTCTTC CASSLSDGYEMFF TRBJ2-1 - TRBV5-1 - 13
TGTGCCTGGAGAGCTACCCGGGACTTTCCTTCCCCCTCTGGAAACACCATATATTTT CAWRATRDFPSPSGNTIYF TRBJ1-3 - TRBV30 once 19
TGTGCCAGCAGTGACACAGAAAGACGACGGTATAATTCACCCCTCCACTTT CASSDTERRRYNSPLHF TRBJ1-6 - TRBV6-1 - 17
TGCGCCAGCAGCCAACGTGTAGTGGTTCCAGGGGCAAAGGAGACTGAAGCTTTCTTT CASSQRVVVPGAKETEAFF TRBJ1-1 - TRBV4-1 - 19
TGTGCCACCAGTTCGGGGAGGTTGATGGTAGAGACCCAGTACTTC CATSSGRLMVETQYF TRBJ2-5 - TRBV15 - 15